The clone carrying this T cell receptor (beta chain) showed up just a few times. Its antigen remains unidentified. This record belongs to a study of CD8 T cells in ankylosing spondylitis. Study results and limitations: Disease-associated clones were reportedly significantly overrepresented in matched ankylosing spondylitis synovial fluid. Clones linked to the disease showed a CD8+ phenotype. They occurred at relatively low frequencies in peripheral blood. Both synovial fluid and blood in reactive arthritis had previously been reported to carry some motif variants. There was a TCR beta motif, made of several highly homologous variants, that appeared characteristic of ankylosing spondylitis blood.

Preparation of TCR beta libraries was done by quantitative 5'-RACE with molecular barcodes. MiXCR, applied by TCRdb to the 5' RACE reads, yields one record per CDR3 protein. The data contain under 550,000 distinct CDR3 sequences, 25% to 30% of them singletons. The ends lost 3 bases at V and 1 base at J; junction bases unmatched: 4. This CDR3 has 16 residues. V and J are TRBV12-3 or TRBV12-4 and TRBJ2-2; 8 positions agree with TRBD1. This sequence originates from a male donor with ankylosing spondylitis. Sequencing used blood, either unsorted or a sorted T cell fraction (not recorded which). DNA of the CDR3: TGTGCCAGCAGTTTCCTAGGGACAGGGAACACCGGGGAGCTGTTTTTT. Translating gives CASSFLGTGNTGELFF.